This is a list of T cell receptor beta chains from one sample in a study of cytomegalovirus exposure and HLA in healthy donors. TCRdb's table, derived via immunoSEQ multiplex PCR, lists solely in-frame clones and lacks some. The repertoire holds some 150,000 clones, with 55% to 75% as singletons. The sequencing input was PBMCs. These receptors were obtained from a human donor in good health. CDR3s include the opening cysteine and the closing phenylalanine or tryptophan. Fields, in order: CDR3 length, V gene, J gene, D gene, clone size, CDR3 protein, CDR3 DNA. D genes are given only for firm matches. Rows give clone size only sometimes, using once, few, many, or a class for an expanded clone.

length: 13
V: TRBV30
J: TRBJ1-5
D: -
size: -
CDR3: CAWRTVGNQPQHF
DNA: TGTGCCTGGAGGACAGTTGGCAATCAGCCCCAGCATTTT

length: 17
V: TRBV19
J: TRBJ1-2
D: -
size: -
CDR3: CASSTTRTAGSNYGYTF
DNA: TGTGCCAGTAGTACGACCCGGACAGCGGGATCCAACTATGGCTACACCTTC

length: 14
V: TRBV30
J: TRBJ2-5
D: TRBD2
size: -
CDR3: CAYHSGGGQETQYF
DNA: TGTGCCTATCATAGCGGGGGGGGACAAGAGACCCAGTACTTC

length: 16
V: TRBV6-1
J: TRBJ2-3
D: TRBD2
size: -
CDR3: CASSEGTSGLADTQYF
DNA: TGTGCCAGCAGTGAGGGGACTAGCGGGCTGGCAGATACGCAGTATTTT

length: 15
V: TRBV5-5
J: TRBJ2-2
D: -
size: -
CDR3: CASSSLQGAAGELFF
DNA: TGTGCCAGCAGCTCACTTCAAGGGGCCGCCGGGGAGCTGTTTTTT

length: 14
V: TRBV30
J: TRBJ1-4
D: -
size: -
CDR3: CAWSVGGGDEKLFF
DNA: TGTGCCTGGAGTGTAGGGGGGGGAGATGAAAAACTGTTTTTT

length: 14
V: TRBV10-1
J: TRBJ1-6
D: -
size: -
CDR3: CASSERDMRSPLHF
DNA: TGCGCCAGCAGTGAGCGGGACATGCGTTCACCCCTCCACTTT

length: 14
V: TRBV5-4
J: TRBJ2-2
D: TRBD1
size: once
CDR3: CASRTGLEAGELFF
DNA: TGTGCCAGCAGGACAGGGTTAGAGGCCGGGGAGCTGTTTTTT

length: 13
V: TRBV6-5
J: TRBJ2-5
D: TRBD1
size: -
CDR3: CASSLPGQGQQYF
DNA: TGTGCCAGCAGTTTACCGGGACAGGGGCAGCAGTACTTC

length: 17
V: TRBV30
J: TRBJ1-6
D: TRBD1
size: -
CDR3: CAWSMGTGAVYNSPLHF
DNA: TGTGCCTGGAGTATGGGGACAGGGGCCGTCTATAATTCACCCCTCCACTTT

length: 19
V: TRBV7-8
J: TRBJ2-1
D: -
size: few
CDR3: CASSPPGVSGTLTYNEQFF
DNA: TGTGCCAGCAGCCCGCCGGGTGTATCGGGGACACTTACCTACAATGAGCAGTTCTTC

length: 14
V: TRBV29-1
J: TRBJ1-1
D: -
size: -
CDR3: CSVEANLDSTEAFF
DNA: TGCAGCGTTGAAGCTAACCTGGACAGCACTGAAGCTTTCTTT

length: 17
V: TRBV27
J: TRBJ2-7
D: TRBD1
size: -
CDR3: CASSAHTPGTGYYEQYF
DNA: TGTGCCAGCAGTGCTCATACTCCCGGGACAGGGTATTACGAGCAGTACTTC

length: 14
V: TRBV19
J: TRBJ2-7
D: -
size: -
CDR3: CASSTGTPSYEQYF
DNA: TGTGCCAGTAGTACCGGGACTCCCTCCTACGAGCAGTACTTC

length: 14
V: TRBV4-3
J: TRBJ2-7
D: -
size: -
CDR3: CASSQVGLGSEQYF
DNA: TGCGCCAGCAGCCAAGTTGGACTGGGATCGGAGCAGTACTTC

length: 15
V: TRBV12-5
J: TRBJ1-6
D: -
size: -
CDR3: CASALDSLRSSPLHF
DNA: TGTGCTAGTGCATTGGACTCACTCCGGAGTTCACCCCTCCACTTT

length: 11
V: TRBV20-1
J: TRBJ1-2
D: -
size: -
CDR3: CSAKGLYGYTF
DNA: TGCAGTGCCAAGGGGCTCTATGGCTACACCTTC

length: 12
V: TRBV7-9
J: TRBJ1-1
D: -
size: once
CDR3: CATSPTTVSAFF
DNA: TGTGCCACCAGCCCCACAACAGTGAGCGCTTTCTTT

length: 15
V: TRBV7-2
J: TRBJ2-5
D: -
size: -
CDR3: CASSLVGRGRETQYF
DNA: TGTGCCAGCAGCTTAGTTGGCCGGGGAAGGGAGACCCAGTACTTC

length: 15
V: TRBV27
J: TRBJ1-5
D: TRBD1
size: once
CDR3: CASSSGQGSNQPQHF
DNA: TGTGCCAGCAGCTCCGGACAGGGTAGCAATCAGCCCCAGCATTTT

length: 12
V: TRBV25-1
J: TRBJ1-1
D: -
size: few
CDR3: CASSDRGTEAFF
DNA: TGTGCCAGCAGTGATCGGGGCACTGAAGCTTTCTTT

length: 13
V: TRBV19
J: TRBJ2-7
D: TRBD1
size: -
CDR3: CASTTPDRDEQYF
DNA: TGTGCCAGTACCACACCCGACAGGGACGAGCAGTACTTC

length: 13
V: TRBV9
J: TRBJ2-3
D: -
size: few
CDR3: CASNLQGTDTQYF
DNA: TGTGCCAGCAACCTACAGGGCACAGATACGCAGTATTTT

length: 15
V: TRBV7-9
J: TRBJ1-1
D: -
size: -
CDR3: CSSSTPLRQAGEAFF
DNA: TGTTCCAGCAGCACACCCCTTCGACAGGCCGGTGAAGCTTTCTTT

length: 15
V: TRBV9
J: TRBJ1-6
D: TRBD1
size: few
CDR3: CASSQGQGTNSPLHF
DNA: TGTGCCAGCAGCCAAGGACAGGGGACTAATTCACCCCTCCACTTT

length: 16
V: TRBV2
J: TRBJ1-2
D: TRBD1
size: -
CDR3: CASGGTGGPRGYGYTF
DNA: TGTGCCAGCGGGGGAACAGGGGGCCCCCGCGGCTATGGCTACACCTTC

length: 16
V: TRBV5-8
J: TRBJ2-1
D: -
size: once
CDR3: CASSLESGGSYNEQFF
DNA: TGTGCCAGCAGCTTGGAGTCCGGGGGATCCTACAATGAGCAGTTCTTC

length: 15
V: TRBV4-1
J: TRBJ2-1
D: TRBD2
size: -
CDR3: CASSLITSGLPEQFF
DNA: TGCGCCAGCAGCCTGATAACTAGCGGTCTTCCCGAGCAGTTCTTC

length: 13
V: TRBV7-7
J: TRBJ1-1
D: -
size: -
CDR3: CASSLSPRAEAFF
DNA: TGTGCTAGCAGCTTATCCCCGAGGGCTGAAGCTTTCTTT

length: 14
V: TRBV7-8
J: TRBJ1-2
D: -
size: -
CDR3: CASSTRHDYYGYTF
DNA: TGTGCCAGCAGCACGAGACACGATTACTATGGCTACACCTTC

length: 16
V: TRBV5-6
J: TRBJ2-5
D: -
size: -
CDR3: CAGSSSQGVGQETQYF
DNA: TGTGCCGGCAGCTCCTCACAGGGAGTAGGACAAGAGACCCAGTACTTC

length: 14
V: TRBV28
J: TRBJ1-1
D: -
size: -
CDR3: CASSPTREGTEAFF
DNA: TGTGCCAGCAGCCCCACAAGGGAGGGAACTGAAGCTTTCTTT

length: 17
V: TRBV6-4
J: TRBJ2-3
D: TRBD2
size: few
CDR3: CASSDSPAGGGTDTQYF
DNA: TGTGCCAGCAGTGACTCGCCCGCGGGGGGCGGCACAGATACGCAGTATTTT

length: 17
V: TRBV21-1
J: TRBJ1-1
D: -
size: -
CDR3: CASSKDSGGAGNTEAFF
DNA: TGTGCCAGCAGCAAAGATTCAGGGGGCGCGGGTAACACTGAAGCTTTCTTT

length: 14
V: TRBV18
J: TRBJ1-5
D: TRBD1
size: -
CDR3: CASSRGTGNQPQHF
DNA: TGTGCCAGCTCACGAGGGACAGGCAATCAGCCCCAGCATTTT

length: 14
V: TRBV2
J: TRBJ1-6
D: TRBD1
size: -
CDR3: CASREDRGNSPLHF
DNA: TGTGCCAGCAGGGAGGACAGGGGAAATTCACCCCTCCACTTT

length: 12
V: TRBV2
J: TRBJ1-2
D: -
size: -
CDR3: CASSEQIYGYTF
DNA: TGTGCCAGCAGTGAACAGATCTATGGCTACACCTTC

length: 14
V: TRBV4-3
J: TRBJ2-7
D: TRBD1
size: large
CDR3: CASSLSAGGAEQYF
DNA: TGCGCCAGCAGCCTGAGTGCAGGGGGCGCGGAGCAGTACTTC

length: 16
V: TRBV4-1
J: TRBJ2-3
D: -
size: -
CDR3: CASSQDRDRWEDTQYF
DNA: TGCGCCAGCAGCCAAGATCGAGACAGGTGGGAAGATACGCAGTATTTT

length: 17
V: TRBV4-1
J: TRBJ2-5
D: TRBD2
size: -
CDR3: CASSQDGLAGGQETQYF
DNA: TGCGCCAGCAGCCAAGACGGACTAGCGGGGGGCCAAGAGACCCAGTACTTC

length: 13
V: TRBV9
J: TRBJ1-1
D: -
size: -
CDR3: CASSVDGGAEAFF
DNA: TGTGCCAGCAGCGTAGATGGAGGGGCGGAAGCTTTCTTT

length: 13
V: TRBV11-1
J: TRBJ2-7
D: TRBD1
size: -
CDR3: CASSSYRGYEQYF
DNA: TGTGCCAGCAGCTCCTACAGGGGCTACGAGCAGTACTTC

length: 16
V: TRBV6-5
J: TRBJ2-5
D: TRBD2
size: -
CDR3: CASRYTAGGEQETQYF
DNA: TGTGCCAGCAGATACACCGCGGGGGGCGAGCAAGAGACCCAGTACTTC

length: 14
V: TRBV6-1
J: TRBJ1-1
D: -
size: -
CDR3: CASGQTAMNTEAFF
DNA: TGTGCCAGCGGACAGACAGCCATGAACACTGAAGCTTTCTTT

length: 15
V: TRBV27
J: TRBJ1-1
D: -
size: -
CDR3: CASSLSRSGDTEAFF
DNA: TGTGCCAGCAGTTTATCGAGATCCGGAGACACTGAAGCTTTCTTT

length: 15
V: TRBV19
J: TRBJ2-3
D: -
size: few
CDR3: CASSIGGRATDTQYF
DNA: TGTGCCAGTAGTATAGGAGGCAGGGCGACAGATACGCAGTATTTT

length: 15
V: TRBV5-1
J: TRBJ2-7
D: -
size: -
CDR3: CASSLATPAGYEQYF
DNA: TGCGCCAGCAGCTTGGCTACCCCGGCAGGCTACGAGCAGTACTTC

length: 14
V: TRBV5-4
J: TRBJ2-7
D: -
size: -
CDR3: CASSQDRTLCEQYF
DNA: TGTGCCAGCAGCCAAGACAGGACTCTCTGCGAGCAGTACTTC